This paragraph reports one T cell receptor beta chain. Its antigen is currently unknown. From the germline J gene comes the end of the CDR3, since the read stops 3 residues before it. TCRdb's table, derived via immunoSEQ multiplex PCR, lists solely in-frame clones and lacks some. The repertoire has under 15,000 clones, none seen only once; the ten largest take approximately 6.9%. The entry originates in a study of T cell clonality in common variable immunodeficiency. Study conclusions and caveats: Common variable immunodeficiency TCR beta sequences reportedly had fewer deletions and N-nucleotide insertions.

The CDR3 runs 14 residues. Germline CDR1 and CDR2: SGHRS and YFSETQ. Trimming removed 2 bases at V and 6 bases at J, with 14 bases between. The chain combines TRBV5-1 with TRBJ1-1; D is unresolved. Sequencing used peripheral blood mononuclear cells. This sequence was found in a human donor with common variable immunodeficiency. CDR3 loop: CASSFLDHDSEAFF. CDR3 DNA (partial): TGCGCCAGCAGCTTTCTTGACCACGACTCTGAA.